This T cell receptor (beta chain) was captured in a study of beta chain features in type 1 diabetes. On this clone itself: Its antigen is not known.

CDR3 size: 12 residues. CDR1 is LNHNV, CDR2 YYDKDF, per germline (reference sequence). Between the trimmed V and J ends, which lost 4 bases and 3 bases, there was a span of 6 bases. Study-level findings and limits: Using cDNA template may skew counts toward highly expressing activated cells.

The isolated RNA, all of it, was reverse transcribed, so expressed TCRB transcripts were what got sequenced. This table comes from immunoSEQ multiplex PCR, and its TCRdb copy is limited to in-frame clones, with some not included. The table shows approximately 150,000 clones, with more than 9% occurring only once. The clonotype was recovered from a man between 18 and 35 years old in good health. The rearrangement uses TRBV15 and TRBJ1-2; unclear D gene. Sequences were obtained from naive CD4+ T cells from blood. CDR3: CATSINDYGYTF. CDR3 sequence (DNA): TGTGCCACCAGCATCAATGACTATGGCTACACCTTC. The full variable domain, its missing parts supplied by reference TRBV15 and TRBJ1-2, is DAMVIQNPRYQVTQFGKPVTLSCSQTLNHNVMYWYQQKSSQAPKLLFHYYDKDFNNEADTPDNFQSRRPNTSFCFLDIRSPGLGDTAMYLCATSINDYGYTFGSGTRLTVV.